The present entry profiles one T cell receptor (beta chain) with its context. This CDR3 comprises 14 residues. Germline V gene data show CDR1 as SEHNR and CDR2 as FQNEAQ (reference sequence). Trimming took 1 base from V and 2 from J, leaving 9 bases between them. Method: immunoSEQ multiplex PCR; TCRdb's copy keeps in-frame clones and lacks some. Of about 660,000 clones in the sample, about 87% were seen once. The sample is drawn from a study of shared T cell receptors in the human thymus. These data were likewise used in another study, on human thymus T cells. That source notes: Thymic and blood repertoires appeared to display a bias in their usage of V and J genes.

This clonotype originated in a boy younger than two with a congenital heart defect. V and J are TRBV7-9 and TRBJ2-7, with no clear D. The sample consisted of thymocytes. Here the CDR3 DNA reads TGTGCCAGCAGCTTAGTGGCAGGTCCCTACGAGCAGTACTTC. It encodes CASSLVAGPYEQYF.